One and the same sample provided the 13 T cell receptor beta chains below, sequenced in a study of cytomegalovirus exposure and HLA in healthy donors. PCR involved 60 Vbeta and 13 Jbeta primers. This table comes from immunoSEQ multiplex PCR, and its TCRdb copy is limited to in-frame clones, with some not included. The sample lists over 150,000 clones, approximately 75% occurring once. The material sequenced was PBMCs. Receptors were obtained from a man aged 25-45 years in good health and CMV-seropositive.

The gene calls are TRBV6-6 and TRBJ1-2; 7 nucleotides match TRBD1. Losses at the gene ends were 6 bases for V and 9 bases for J; bases not matched to a gene: 16. This CDR3 has 15 amino acids. CDR1 MNHNY and CDR2 SVGAGI come from the germline V gene (reference sequence). The CDR3 nucleotides are TGTGCCAGCAGCCCCTCGGAGGGGGCGAGGGGTAGCTACACCTTC. Amino acid sequence: CASSPSEGARGSYTF.

The count of this clone is one. The rearrangement joins TRBV4-1 to TRBJ2-7; tentatively, D is TRBD1 (5 bases). The CDR3 has 18 residues. The ends were cut back, 1 base at V and 7 bases at J, with 26 bases in the middle. The V gene's germline CDR1 is MGHRA and CDR2 YSYEKL. CDR3 region: CASSQGPLGRAINSEQYF. The CDR3 nucleotides read TGCGCCAGCAGCCAAGGGCCTCTGGGCAGGGCCATAAACAGTGAGCAGTACTTC.

The V call is TRBV15, the J call TRBJ2-2; no firm D call. Germline CDR1 reads LNHNV; CDR2 reads YYDKDF (reference sequence). The V gene lost 5 bases and the J gene lost 6 bases, with 4 bases spanning the gap. The CDR3 covers 11 residues. This CDR3 is CATSRAGELFF. CDR3 coding DNA: TGTGCCACCAGCCGGGCCGGGGAGCTGTTTTTT.

The V and J genes are TRBV23-1 and TRBJ1-3; D may be TRBD1 (5 bases). TRBV23-1 belongs to the ORF category, with a function that is uncertain. Trimming took 0 bases from V and 0 from J, leaving 12 bases between them. This CDR3 contains 17 residues. CDR3: CASSQSNGGYSGNTIYF. In DNA form, the CDR3 reads TGCGCCAGCAGTCAATCAAACGGGGGATACTCTGGAAACACCATATATTTT.

This chain joins TRBV5-6 and TRBJ1-2, with 9 bases that match TRBD1. Per the germline V gene, CDR1 is SGHDT and CDR2 is YYEEEE. V shed 4 bases, J shed 4 bases, and the junction held 5 bases outside the gene matches. The CDR3 runs to 14 residues. The CDR3 DNA sequence: TGTGCCAGCAGCCCCGGACAGGGGTCCTATGGCTACACCTTC. Its protein is CASSPGQGSYGYTF.

CDR3 amino acids: CASRKTGQGYEQYF. As DNA, the CDR3 is TGTGCCAGCAGGAAAACGGGACAGGGCTACGAGCAGTACTTC. The rearrangement links TRBV27 to TRBJ2-7; 9 positions match TRBD1. V lost 6 bases to trimming and J lost 3 bases; unmatched junction nucleotides: 6. Germline V gene lookup returns CDR1 MNHEY and CDR2 SMNVEV (reference sequence). There are 14 residues in the CDR3.

The V gene is TRBV5-1, the J gene TRBJ2-1, with TRBD1 as a possible D gene (6 bases). The CDR3 has 15 residues. Germline assignment: CDR1 SGHRS and CDR2 YFSETQ. Trimming stripped 5 bases from V and 1 base from J, with 13 bases between. CDR3 loop: CASRPQGGSYNEQFF. The CDR3 DNA sequence: TGCGCCAGCAGACCACAGGGCGGGTCCTACAATGAGCAGTTCTTC. Full variable domain (remainder filled in from reference TRBV5-1 and TRBJ2-1): KAGVTQTPRYLIKTRGQQVTLSCSPISGHRSVSWYQQTPGQGLQFLFEYFSETQRNKGNFPGRFSGRQFSNSRSEMNVSTLELGDSALYLCASRPQGGSYNEQFFGPGTRLTVL.

The gene calls are TRBV6-5 and TRBJ1-4; 10 bases fit TRBD1. Germline CDR1 and CDR2: MNHEY and SVGAGI. The CDR3 totals 16 residues. V lost 4 bases to trimming and J lost 8 bases; unmatched junction nucleotides: 10. The DNA for the CDR3 is TGTGCCAGCAGTTTATGGACAGGGGGAGGAGGGGAAAAACTGTTTTTT. This gives the protein CASSLWTGGGGEKLFF.

The CDR3 reads CASSWGLAVPPYEQYF. The CDR3 DNA sequence: TGTGCCAGCAGCTGGGGACTAGCGGTGCCCCCCTACGAGCAGTACTTC. The gene calls are TRBV7-2 and TRBJ2-7; 11 bases agree with TRBD2. This CDR3 has 16 amino acids. The V and J ends lost 4 bases and 2 bases, in that order; junction bases with no gene match: 7. Germline values: CDR1 SGHTA, CDR2 FQGNSA.

The chain links TRBV7-3 to TRBJ2-7; D remains unclear. The CDR3 is 15 residues long. Trimming took 5 bases from V and 0 from J, leaving 14 bases between them. CDR1 and CDR2 (germline): SGHTA, FQGTGA. The CDR3 loop is CASSPSLADSYEQYF. CDR3 bases: TGTGCCAGCAGCCCGTCTCTTGCGGACTCCTACGAGCAGTACTTC.

CDR3 loop: CASSLDIPPEAFF. The CDR3 DNA sequence: TGCGCCAGCAGCTTGGATATCCCCCCTGAAGCTTTCTTT. The chain couples TRBV5-1 to TRBJ1-1; no clear D gene. The CDR3 consists of 13 residues. V was shortened by 0 bases and J by 6 bases, with 9 bases between the two germline ends. The germline V gene has CDR1 SGHRS and CDR2 YFSETQ. Complete variable domain (other parts from reference TRBV5-1 and TRBJ1-1): KAGVTQTPRYLIKTRGQQVTLSCSPISGHRSVSWYQQTPGQGLQFLFEYFSETQRNKGNFPGRFSGRQFSNSRSEMNVSTLELGDSALYLCASSLDIPPEAFFGQGTRLTVV.

The rearrangement links TRBV19 to TRBJ2-1; 9 nucleotides match TRBD1. Germline CDR1 and CDR2: LNHDA and SQIVND (reference sequence). Unmatched junction bases numbered 6, after V lost 5 bases and J lost 4 bases. The CDR3 is 15 amino acids. CDR3 sequence reads: CASSLGQGPYNEQFF. CDR3 DNA sequence: TGTGCCAGTAGTCTGGGACAGGGCCCTTACAATGAGCAGTTCTTC.

The V call is TRBV11-2, the J call TRBJ2-1; D may be TRBD1 (5 bases). V gave up 0 bases and J gave up 15 bases, with 15 bases separating them. Germline V lookup: CDR1 SGHAT, CDR2 FQNNGV. This CDR3 has 13 residues. The CDR3 loop is CASSLDGAAPLFF. In nucleotides, the CDR3 is TGTGCCAGCAGCTTAGATGGGGCAGCGCCGTTGTTCTTC.